The 22 T cell receptor beta chains in this list originate from one sample, sequenced in a study of blood T cell repertoires in COVID-19 (dated by TCRdb to 2018 to 2021). Libraries were made using the immunoSEQ multiplex PCR assay. The immuneACCESS repertoire file appears here via TCRdb, limited to in-frame rearrangements. These files lack a portion of the clones; in checked studies, under half of the deficit traces to unresolved V genes, and the cause of the others is not known. This sample gives about 290,000 clones in total; around four fifths of them show up just once. Clones ranked in the top ten supply around 3.9% of the sample. The material sequenced was peripheral blood. These receptors all come from a woman aged 50 to 60 with active or convalescent COVID-19.

This clone came up a few times. V is TRBV11-2 and J is TRBJ2-1; 9 bases fit TRBD1. Germline-derived CDR1 and CDR2 are SGHAT and FQNNGV. This CDR3 is 15 amino acids long. Trimming cost V 8 bases and J 4 bases; bases outside gene matches: 9. The CDR3: CASAPPGQGYNEQFF. The CDR3 nucleotides read TGTGCCAGCGCACCGCCGGGACAGGGTTACAATGAGCAGTTCTTC.

The gene calls are TRBV6-1 and TRBJ1-2, with 9 nucleotides matching TRBD1. Germline loops: CDR1 MNHNS, CDR2 SASEGT. The CDR3 is 17 residues long. With 1 base clipped from V and 5 bases from J, the junction kept 11 bases outside the gene matches. DNA of the CDR3: TGTGCCAGCAGTGAAGATGCCACGACAGGGGGGATTTATGGCTACACCTTC. Its translation is CASSEDATTGGIYGYTF.

This chain joins TRBV4-1 and TRBJ2-7; 10 nucleotides line up with TRBD2. The CDR3 contains 16 residues. V was pared by 1 base and J by 1 base, with 4 bases of the junction left unmatched. Germline CDR1 reads MGHRA; CDR2 reads YSYEKL. The CDR3 region is CASSQGVSGRSYEQYF. For the CDR3, the DNA is TGCGCCAGCAGCCAAGGGGTTAGCGGGAGGTCCTACGAGCAGTACTTC.

The rearrangement uses TRBV4-1 and TRBJ2-3, with 9 bases fitting TRBD2. The V gene end was trimmed by 0 bases and the J gene end by 4 bases; junction bases not matched to a gene: 8. There are 17 residues in the CDR3. Germline lookup yields CDR1 MGHRA and CDR2 YSYEKL. The CDR3 loop is CASSQDKGLAIADTQYF. In DNA form, the CDR3 reads TGCGCCAGCAGCCAAGATAAAGGACTAGCGATCGCAGATACGCAGTATTTT.

The rearrangement links TRBV7-6 to TRBJ2-1; 10 bases map to TRBD2. Germline trimming cut 3 bases from V and 9 bases from J; bases unmatched to any gene: 2. Germline V gene lookup returns CDR1 SGHVS and CDR2 FNYEAQ. This CDR3 is built from 13 residues. CDR3 residues: CASSFRLAGEQFF. The DNA of the CDR3 is TGTGCCAGCAGCTTTCGACTAGCGGGTGAGCAGTTCTTC. The full variable domain, rest sourced from reference TRBV7-6 and TRBJ2-1, is GAGVSQSPRYKVTKRGQDVALRCDPISGHVSLYWYRQALGQGPEFLTYFNYEAQQDKSGLPNDRFSAERPEGSISTLTIQRTEQRDSAMYRCASSFRLAGEQFFGPGTRLTVL.

This chain joins TRBV19 and TRBJ2-3, with 13 bases matching TRBD2. The CDR3 is 21 residues long. Trimming at V came to 4 bases and at J to 2 bases, leaving 18 bases not matched to a gene. Looked up from germline, CDR1 is LNHDA and CDR2 is SQIVND (reference sequence). The CDR3 nucleotides are TGTGCCAGTAGTACCCTCCGGACTAGCGGGAGATCGCATCCCAACACAGATACGCAGTATTTT. Its translation is CASSTLRTSGRSHPNTDTQYF.

The gene calls are TRBV27 and TRBJ2-1, with 12 bases matching TRBD2. This CDR3 is 14 amino acids long. V lost 8 bases to trimming and J lost 7 bases; unmatched junction nucleotides: 6. Germline CDR1 is MNHEY and CDR2 is SMNVEV (reference sequence). CDR3 nucleotide sequence: TGTGCCAGCGGTAGGCTAGCGGGAGGGAATGAGCAGTTCTTC. Protein: CASGRLAGGNEQFF.

The chain joins TRBV9 to TRBJ2-3; 10 positions agree with TRBD2. CDR1 SGDLS and CDR2 YYNGEE come from the germline V gene. The J segment lost 1 base and the V segment lost 0 bases, leaving 5 bases of the junction unmatched. This CDR3 spans 17 amino acids. For the CDR3, the DNA is TGTGCCAGCAGCGTAGCTAGCCTAGCGGGGGGCACAGATACGCAGTATTTT. It yields the protein CASSVASLAGGTDTQYF.

J is TRBJ2-3 and V is TRBV5-1, with 10 bases lining up with TRBD2. The CDR3 has 15 residues. V trimming: 4 bases; J trimming: 5 bases; junction bases outside the gene matches: 7. Looked up from germline, CDR1 is SGHRS and CDR2 is YFSETQ. CDR3 coding DNA: TGCGCCAGCAGCCCGCCTAGCGGGAGAGAAGATACGCAGTATTTT. Its translation is CASSPPSGREDTQYF. Full variable domain (rest looked up from reference TRBV5-1 and TRBJ2-3): KAGVTQTPRYLIKTRGQQVTLSCSPISGHRSVSWYQQTPGQGLQFLFEYFSETQRNKGNFPGRFSGRQFSNSRSEMNVSTLELGDSALYLCASSPPSGREDTQYFGPGTRLTVL.

The gene calls are TRBV6-4 and TRBJ1-1, with 8 bases aligning to TRBD1. The CDR3 consists of 14 residues. Per germline, CDR1 MRHNA and CDR2 SNTAGT. Trimming removed 5 bases from V and 6 bases from J; junction bases left unmatched: 8. The DNA of the CDR3 is TGTGCCAGCAGTCCAAGGACAGGGTCGGCTGAAGCTTTCTTT. Translation: CASSPRTGSAEAFF.

The rearrangement joins TRBV5-1 to TRBJ2-7, with D possibly being TRBD1 (5 bases). Trimming removed 2 bases from V and 3 bases from J, with 9 bases in between. The germline gives CDR1 SGHRS, CDR2 YFSETQ. CDR3 length: 13 amino acids. The CDR3 region has the DNA TGCGCCAGCAGCTTCGGACACGGCTACGAGCAGTACTTC. It translates to CASSFGHGYEQYF.

The gene calls are TRBV10-3 and TRBJ1-1; TRBD1 matches 11 bases. Germline V gene lookup returns CDR1 ENHRY and CDR2 SYGVKD. CDR3 length: 16 amino acids. The junction had 4 bases not matched to a gene; V was cut back by 0 bases and J by 4 bases. CDR3 protein: CAISESPGQGGTEAFF. In DNA, the CDR3 is TGTGCCATCAGTGAGTCACCGGGACAGGGGGGCACTGAAGCTTTCTTT.

CDR3 nucleotides: TGCGCCAGCAGCCTAATAAACAGGGCTTGGAACTATGGCTACACCTTC. Translated, it gives CASSLINRAWNYGYTF. The V call is TRBV5-1, the J call TRBJ1-2; TRBD1 might be the D (6 bases). The CDR3 runs 16 residues. The germline gives CDR1 SGHRS, CDR2 YFSETQ. The V end was cut by 4 bases, the J end by 2 bases, with 18 bases between. The entire variable domain, with the rest obtained from reference TRBV5-1 and TRBJ1-2, is as follows: KAGVTQTPRYLIKTRGQQVTLSCSPISGHRSVSWYQQTPGQGLQFLFEYFSETQRNKGNFPGRFSGRQFSNSRSEMNVSTLELGDSALYLCASSLINRAWNYGYTFGSGTRLTVV.

The V call is TRBV2, the J call TRBJ2-5; TRBD1 might be the D (5 bases). The germline V gene has CDR1 SNHLY and CDR2 FYNNEI. V lost 5 bases, J lost 8 bases, and 12 bases lay in between. The CDR3 runs to 12 residues. The CDR3 DNA is TGTGCCAGCAGTACCTACAGGAGCACCCAGTACTTC. Its translation is CASSTYRSTQYF.

In this sample, this clone turned up many times. The V call is TRBV19, the J call TRBJ2-7; 9 bases line up with TRBD1. The CDR3 covers 14 residues. Germline V gene lookup returns CDR1 LNHDA and CDR2 SQIVND (reference sequence). Trimming at V came to 10 bases and at J to 7 bases, leaving 14 bases not matched to a gene. DNA of the CDR3: TGTGCCATCCTGCCGGGACAGGGAATGAGGGAGCAGTACTTC. It codes for CAILPGQGMREQYF.

The CDR3 is CAWNQGGGYTF. CDR3 coding DNA: TGTGCCTGGAATCAGGGGGGTGGCTACACCTTC. The rearrangement joins TRBV30 to TRBJ1-2; 7 positions match TRBD1. V was pared by 4 bases and J by 7 bases, with 3 bases of the junction left unmatched. Germline CDR1 and CDR2: GTSNPN and SVGIG (reference sequence). This CDR3 spans 11 amino acids.

This sequence joins TRBV29-1 and TRBJ1-1; D gene uncertain. The CDR3 runs 11 residues. Germline loops: CDR1 SQVTM, CDR2 ANQGSEA. The germline V and J ends were trimmed by 7 bases and 11 bases, with 17 bases remaining between them. This CDR3 is CSAGREGEAFF. The CDR3 region has the DNA TGCAGCGCGGGGAGGGAAGGAGAGGCTTTCTTT.

Points on this clone: The same CDR3 arises from other DNA sequences in this sample as well. This chain connects TRBV18 to TRBJ1-2, with D unresolved. Per the germline V gene, CDR1 is KGHSH and CDR2 is LQKENI. V lost 2 bases and J lost 8, with 6 bases in between. This CDR3 has 11 amino acids. For the CDR3, the DNA is TGTGCCAGCTCACCAGGAGGAGGCTACACCTTC. Translation gives CASSPGGGYTF.

The chain uses TRBV7-9 and TRBJ1-2, with unresolved D. The germline V gene encodes CDR1 SEHNR and CDR2 FQNEAQ (reference sequence). This CDR3 spans 12 amino acids. V lost 3 bases to trimming and J lost 9 bases, with 11 bases between them. The CDR3 spells CASSLWESSYTF. Written as DNA, the CDR3 is TGTGCCAGCAGCTTGTGGGAGAGTAGCTACACCTTC.

The J gene is TRBJ1-5, the V gene TRBV18; D remains unclear. CDR3 length: 14 residues. Germline V CDR1 and CDR2: KGHSH, LQKENI. Between the trimmed V and J ends, which lost 3 bases and 3 bases, there was a span of 9 bases. In DNA, the CDR3 is TGTGCCAGCTCACCCGCCAGGCTCAATCAGCCCCAGCATTTT. The encoded protein is CASSPARLNQPQHF. Looking up the rest from reference TRBV18 and TRBJ1-5 gives the full variable domain: NAGVMQNPRHLVRRRGQEARLRCSPMKGHSHVYWYRQLPEEGLKFMVYLQKENIIDESGMPKERFSAEFPKEGPSILRIQQVVRGDSAAYFCASSPARLNQPQHFGDGTRLSIL.

This sequence joins TRBV11-2 and TRBJ1-2; D gene uncertain. Germline V gene sequence: CDR1 SGHAT, CDR2 FQNNGV. The germline V and J ends were trimmed by 1 base and 2 bases, with 5 bases remaining between them. The CDR3 is 13 amino acids. The CDR3 DNA is TGTGCCAGCAGCTTAGTACAGAACTATGGCTACACCTTC. It encodes CASSLVQNYGYTF.

This clone came up once. The chain joins TRBV7-9 to TRBJ2-7, with D unclear. The germline V and J ends were trimmed by 3 bases and 0 bases, with 6 bases remaining between them. Germline CDR1 and CDR2: SEHNR and FQNEAQ (reference sequence). This CDR3 region has 13 residues. The CDR3 nucleotides read TGTGCCAGCAGCTTTCAGGTCTCCTACGAGCAGTACTTC. As protein: CASSFQVSYEQYF.